This TCR beta chain was observed in a study of vaccination and CD4 T cells after COVID-19. CD4+ T cells that had been cultured provided DNA sequenced with the Oncomine TCR Beta short-read assay. TCRdb called the PCR reads again in MiXCR, with one record for every CDR3 protein. The table lists 13,000 or so distinct CDR3 sequences, 45% to 60% of them singletons. This clonotype was counted once. As yet, its antigen is unknown. The sample's treatment: approximately 11-day PBMC culture with coronavirus spike peptide pools or control peptides (ViraFEST assay). Material for sequencing was CD4+ T cells from blood, cultured in vitro. This sequence originates from a human donor who had recovered from COVID-19.

CDR3 DNA: TGTGCCACCAGCAGAGATTGGAGGGAGTCCTACAATGAGCAGTTCTTC. It encodes CATSRDWRESYNEQFF. This chain joins TRBV15 and TRBJ2-1; perhaps TRBD2 as D (6 bases). Trimming shortened V by 0 bases and J by 1 base, and 10 bases separated the two germline ends. The CDR3 has 16 residues. CDR1 is LNHNV and CDR2 is YYDKDF in the germline V gene (reference sequence).